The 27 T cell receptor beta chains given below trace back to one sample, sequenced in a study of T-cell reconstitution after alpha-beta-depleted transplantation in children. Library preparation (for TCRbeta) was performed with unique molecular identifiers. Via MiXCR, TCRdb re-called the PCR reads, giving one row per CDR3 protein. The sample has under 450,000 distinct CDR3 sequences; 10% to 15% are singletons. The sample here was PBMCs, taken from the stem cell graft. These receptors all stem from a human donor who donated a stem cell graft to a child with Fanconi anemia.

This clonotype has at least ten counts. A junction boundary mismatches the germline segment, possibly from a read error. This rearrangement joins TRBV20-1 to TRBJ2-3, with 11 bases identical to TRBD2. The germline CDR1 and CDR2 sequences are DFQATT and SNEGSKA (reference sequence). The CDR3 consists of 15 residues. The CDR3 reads CSARGLAGSTDTQYF. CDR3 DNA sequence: TGCAGTGCCAGAGGACTAGCGGGCAGCACAGATACGCAGTATTTT.

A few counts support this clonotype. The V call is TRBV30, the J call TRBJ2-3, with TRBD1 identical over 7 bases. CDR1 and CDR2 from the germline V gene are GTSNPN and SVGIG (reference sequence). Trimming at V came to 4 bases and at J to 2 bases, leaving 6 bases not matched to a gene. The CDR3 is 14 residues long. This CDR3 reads CAWKDRRITDTQYF. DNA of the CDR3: TGTGCCTGGAAGGACAGGAGGATCACAGATACGCAGTATTTT.

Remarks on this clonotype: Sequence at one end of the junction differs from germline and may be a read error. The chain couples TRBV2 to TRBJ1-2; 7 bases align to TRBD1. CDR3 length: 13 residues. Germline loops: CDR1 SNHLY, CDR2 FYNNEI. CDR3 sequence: CASSESRDSTFFF. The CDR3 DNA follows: TGTGCCAGCAGTGAATCCAGGGACAGTACTTTTTTCTTC.

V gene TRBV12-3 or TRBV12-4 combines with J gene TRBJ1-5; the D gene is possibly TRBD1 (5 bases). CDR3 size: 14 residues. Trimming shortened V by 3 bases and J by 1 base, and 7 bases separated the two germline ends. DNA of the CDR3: TGTGCCAGCAGTTTTTGGGACAGCAATCAGCCCCAGCATTTT. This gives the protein CASSFWDSNQPQHF.

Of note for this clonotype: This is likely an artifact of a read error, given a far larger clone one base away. In DNA form, the CDR3 reads TGCGCCAGCATCTTCGGGACCGTGAACACTGAAGCTTTCTTT. The encoded protein is CASIFGTVNTEAFF. The chain has TRBV5-1 and TRBJ1-1, with D perhaps matching TRBD1 (5 bases). V dropped 6 bases and J dropped 0 bases, with 12 bases sitting between them. CDR1 is SGHRS and CDR2 is YFSETQ in the germline V gene. The CDR3 extends over 14 amino acids.

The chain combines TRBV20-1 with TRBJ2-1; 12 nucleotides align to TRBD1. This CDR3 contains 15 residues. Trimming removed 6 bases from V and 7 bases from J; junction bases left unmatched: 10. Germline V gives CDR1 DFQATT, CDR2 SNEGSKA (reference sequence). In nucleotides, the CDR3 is TGCAGTGCCACCTCCGGGACAGGGGGCGGGAATGAGCAGTTCTTC. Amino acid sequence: CSATSGTGGGNEQFF.

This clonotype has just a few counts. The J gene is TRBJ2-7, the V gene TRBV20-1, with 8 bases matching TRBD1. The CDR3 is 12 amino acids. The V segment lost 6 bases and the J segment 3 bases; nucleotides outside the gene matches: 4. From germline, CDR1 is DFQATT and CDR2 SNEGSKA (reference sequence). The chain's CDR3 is CSAGTGSYEQYF. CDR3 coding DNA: TGCAGTGCAGGGACAGGCAGCTACGAGCAGTACTTC.

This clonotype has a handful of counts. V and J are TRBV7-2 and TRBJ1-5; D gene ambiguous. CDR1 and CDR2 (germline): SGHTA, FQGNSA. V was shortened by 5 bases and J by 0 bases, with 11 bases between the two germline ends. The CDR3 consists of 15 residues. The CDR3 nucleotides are TGTGCCAGCAGCCCTACCATTCGTAGCAATCAGCCCCAGCATTTT. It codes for CASSPTIRSNQPQHF.

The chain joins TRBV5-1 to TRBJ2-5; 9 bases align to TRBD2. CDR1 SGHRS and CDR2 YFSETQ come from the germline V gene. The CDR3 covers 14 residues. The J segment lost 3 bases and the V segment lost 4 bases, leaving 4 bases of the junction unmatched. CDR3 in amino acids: CASSDGTSKETQYF. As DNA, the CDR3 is TGCGCCAGCAGCGATGGGACTAGCAAAGAGACCCAGTACTTC. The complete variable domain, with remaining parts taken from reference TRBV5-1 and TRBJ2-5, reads KAGVTQTPRYLIKTRGQQVTLSCSPISGHRSVSWYQQTPGQGLQFLFEYFSETQRNKGNFPGRFSGRQFSNSRSEMNVSTLELGDSALYLCASSDGTSKETQYFGPGTRLLVL.

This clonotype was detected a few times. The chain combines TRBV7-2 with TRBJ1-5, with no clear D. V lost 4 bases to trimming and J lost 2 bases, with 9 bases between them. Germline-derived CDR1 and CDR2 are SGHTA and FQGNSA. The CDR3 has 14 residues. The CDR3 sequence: CASSSAGGNQPQHF. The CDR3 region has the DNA TGTGCCAGCAGCTCCGCCGGGGGCAATCAGCCCCAGCATTTT.

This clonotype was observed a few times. CDR3 region: CASSTRQGLSEAFF. In DNA, the CDR3 is TGCGCCAGCAGCACCAGACAGGGACTGTCTGAAGCTTTCTTT. V and J are TRBV5-1 and TRBJ1-1, with 7 bases fitting TRBD1. The length of the CDR3 is 14 residues. V lost 4 bases to trimming and J lost 6 bases; unmatched junction nucleotides: 9. CDR1 is SGHRS and CDR2 is YFSETQ in the germline V gene.

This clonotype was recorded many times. Here the CDR3 reads CASSFDGRGFKMGQYF. The CDR3 nucleotides read TGTGCCAGCAGTTTCGATGGCCGAGGTTTTAAGATGGGGCAGTATTTT. The V gene is TRBV28, the J gene TRBJ2-3, with D uncertain. This CDR3 spans 16 amino acids. The V gene's germline CDR1 is MDHEN and CDR2 SYDVKM. V was cut by 3 bases and J by 11 bases, with 24 bases left in between.

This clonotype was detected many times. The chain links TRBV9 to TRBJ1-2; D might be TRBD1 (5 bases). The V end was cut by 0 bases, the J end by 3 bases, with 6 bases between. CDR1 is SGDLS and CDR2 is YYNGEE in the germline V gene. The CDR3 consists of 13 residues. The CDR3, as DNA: TGTGCCAGCAGCGTAGCGGGGGACTATGGCTACACCTTC. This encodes CASSVAGDYGYTF.

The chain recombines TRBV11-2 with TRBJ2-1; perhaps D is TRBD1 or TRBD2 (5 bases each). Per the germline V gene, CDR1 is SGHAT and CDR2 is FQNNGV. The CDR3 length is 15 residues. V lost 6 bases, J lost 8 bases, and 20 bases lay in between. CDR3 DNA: TGTGCCAGCAGTAGGGGTGGGGGAGATACCGATGAGCAGTTCTTC. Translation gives CASSRGGGDTDEQFF.

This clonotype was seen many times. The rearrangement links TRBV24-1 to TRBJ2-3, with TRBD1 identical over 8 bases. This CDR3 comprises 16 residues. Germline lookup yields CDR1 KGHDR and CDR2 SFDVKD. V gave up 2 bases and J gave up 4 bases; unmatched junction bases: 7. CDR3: CATSDSGQGLADTQYF. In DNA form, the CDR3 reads TGTGCCACCAGTGATTCCGGACAGGGATTGGCAGATACGCAGTATTTT.

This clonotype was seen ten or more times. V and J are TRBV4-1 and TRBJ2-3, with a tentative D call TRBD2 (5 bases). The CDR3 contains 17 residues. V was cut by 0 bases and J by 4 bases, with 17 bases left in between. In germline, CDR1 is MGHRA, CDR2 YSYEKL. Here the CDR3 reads CASSQEPARELADTQYF. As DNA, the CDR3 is TGCGCCAGCAGCCAAGAGCCTGCTAGGGAGCTAGCAGATACGCAGTATTTT.

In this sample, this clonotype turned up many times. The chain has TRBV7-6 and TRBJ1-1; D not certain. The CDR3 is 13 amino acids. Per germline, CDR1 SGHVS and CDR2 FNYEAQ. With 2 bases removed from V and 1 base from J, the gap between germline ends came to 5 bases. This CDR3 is CASSLRANTEAFF. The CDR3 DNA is TGTGCCAGCAGCTTACGGGCGAACACTGAAGCTTTCTTT.

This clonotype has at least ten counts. The CDR3 DNA reads TGTGCCAGCAGCCCATACAAGAACAATGAGCAGTTCTTC. It is translated as CASSPYKNNEQFF. The chain links TRBV9 to TRBJ2-1; D call uncertain. This CDR3 spans 13 amino acids. V gave up 4 bases and J gave up 5 bases, with 10 bases separating them. The V gene's germline CDR1 is SGDLS and CDR2 YYNGEE.

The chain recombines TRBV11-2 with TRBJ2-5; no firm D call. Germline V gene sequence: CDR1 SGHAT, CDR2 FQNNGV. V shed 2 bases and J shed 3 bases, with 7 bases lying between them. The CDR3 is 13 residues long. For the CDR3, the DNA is TGTGCCAGCAGCTTACAGCTGGAAGAGACCCAGTACTTC. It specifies CASSLQLEETQYF.

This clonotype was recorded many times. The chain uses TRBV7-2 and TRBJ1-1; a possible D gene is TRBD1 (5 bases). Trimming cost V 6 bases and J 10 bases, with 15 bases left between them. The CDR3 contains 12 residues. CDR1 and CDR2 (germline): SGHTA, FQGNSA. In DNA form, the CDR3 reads TGTGCCAGCAGATCCAGGGTCAGAAGAGCTTTCTTT. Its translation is CASRSRVRRAFF.

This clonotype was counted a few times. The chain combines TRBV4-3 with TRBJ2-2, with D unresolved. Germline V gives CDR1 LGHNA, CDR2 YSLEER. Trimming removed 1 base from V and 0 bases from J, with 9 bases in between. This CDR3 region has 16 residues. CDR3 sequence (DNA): TGCGCCAGCAGCCAAGCGAACCCCACGAACACCGGGGAGCTGTTTTTT. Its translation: CASSQANPTNTGELFF.

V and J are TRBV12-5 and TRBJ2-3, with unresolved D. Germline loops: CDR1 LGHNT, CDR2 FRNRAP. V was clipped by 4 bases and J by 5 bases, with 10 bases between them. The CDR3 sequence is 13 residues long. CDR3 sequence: CASGSSGQDTQYF. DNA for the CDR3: TGTGCTAGTGGTTCCTCCGGCCAAGATACGCAGTATTTT.

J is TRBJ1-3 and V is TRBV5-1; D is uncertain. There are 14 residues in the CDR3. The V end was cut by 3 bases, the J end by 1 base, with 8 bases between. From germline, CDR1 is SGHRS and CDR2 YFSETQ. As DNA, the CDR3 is TGCGCCAGCAGCTCTGGGAATTCTGGAAACACCATATATTTT. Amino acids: CASSSGNSGNTIYF.

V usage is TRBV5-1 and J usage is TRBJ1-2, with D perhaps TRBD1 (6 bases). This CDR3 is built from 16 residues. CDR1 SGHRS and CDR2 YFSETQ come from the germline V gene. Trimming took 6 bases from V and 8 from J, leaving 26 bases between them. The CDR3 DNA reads TGCGCCAGCAAGGACCCCTCGGACAGAGGGCTAAAAGGCTACACCTTC. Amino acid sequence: CASKDPSDRGLKGYTF.

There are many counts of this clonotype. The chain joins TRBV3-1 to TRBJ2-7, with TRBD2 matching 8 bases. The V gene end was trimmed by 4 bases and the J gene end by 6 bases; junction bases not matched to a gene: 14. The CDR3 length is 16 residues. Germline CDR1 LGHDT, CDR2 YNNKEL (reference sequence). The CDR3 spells CASSPAGTRSSAEQYF. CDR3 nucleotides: TGTGCCAGCAGCCCGGCCGGGACTAGAAGCTCGGCCGAGCAGTACTTC.

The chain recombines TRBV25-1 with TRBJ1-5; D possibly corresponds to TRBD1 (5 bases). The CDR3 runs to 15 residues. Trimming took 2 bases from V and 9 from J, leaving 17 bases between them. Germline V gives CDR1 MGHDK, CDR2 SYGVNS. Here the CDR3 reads CASSEGGTEDRPQHF. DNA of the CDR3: TGTGCCAGCAGTGAAGGGGGGACGGAGGATCGGCCCCAGCATTTT.

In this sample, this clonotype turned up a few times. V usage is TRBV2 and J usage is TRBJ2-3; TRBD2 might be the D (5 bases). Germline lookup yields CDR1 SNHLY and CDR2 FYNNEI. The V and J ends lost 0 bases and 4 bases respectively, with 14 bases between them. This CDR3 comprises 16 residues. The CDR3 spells CASSEALVLVADTQYF. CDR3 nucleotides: TGTGCCAGCAGTGAAGCATTAGTACTAGTAGCAGATACGCAGTATTTT. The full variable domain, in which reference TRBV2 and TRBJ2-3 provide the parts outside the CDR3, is EPEVTQTPSHQVTQMGQEVILRCVPISNHLYFYWYRQILGQKVEFLVSFYNNEISEKSEIFDDQFSVERPDGSNFTLKIRSTKLEDSAMYFCASSEALVLVADTQYFGPGTRLTVL.